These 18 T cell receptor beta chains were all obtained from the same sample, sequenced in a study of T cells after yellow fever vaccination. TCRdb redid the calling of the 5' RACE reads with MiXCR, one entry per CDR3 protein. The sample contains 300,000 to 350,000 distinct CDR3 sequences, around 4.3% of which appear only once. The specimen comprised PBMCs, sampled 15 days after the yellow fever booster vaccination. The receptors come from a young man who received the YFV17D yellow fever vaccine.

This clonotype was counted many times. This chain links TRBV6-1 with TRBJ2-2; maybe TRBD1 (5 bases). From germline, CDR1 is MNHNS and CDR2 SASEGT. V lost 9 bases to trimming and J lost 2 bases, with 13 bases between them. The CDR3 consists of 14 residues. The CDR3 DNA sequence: TGTGCCAGTTTGGGGCAGCAAAACACCGGGGAGCTGTTTTTT. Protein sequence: CASLGQQNTGELFF.

This CDR3 reads CASSEGGVGAGYNEQFF. The DNA for the CDR3 is TGTGCCAGCAGCGAAGGAGGGGTGGGGGCTGGCTACAATGAGCAGTTCTTC. The chain couples TRBV7-2 to TRBJ2-1, with D perhaps given as TRBD1 or TRBD2 (6 bases each). The V end was cut by 5 bases, the J end by 3 bases, with 20 bases between. The V gene's germline CDR1 is SGHTA and CDR2 FQGNSA. The CDR3 extends over 17 amino acids.

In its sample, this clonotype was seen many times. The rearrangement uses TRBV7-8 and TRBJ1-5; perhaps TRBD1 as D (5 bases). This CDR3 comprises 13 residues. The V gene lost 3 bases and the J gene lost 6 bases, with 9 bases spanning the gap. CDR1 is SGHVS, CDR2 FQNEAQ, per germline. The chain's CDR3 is CASSLGGTQPQHF. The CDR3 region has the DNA TGTGCCAGCAGCTTGGGAGGGACTCAGCCCCAGCATTTT.

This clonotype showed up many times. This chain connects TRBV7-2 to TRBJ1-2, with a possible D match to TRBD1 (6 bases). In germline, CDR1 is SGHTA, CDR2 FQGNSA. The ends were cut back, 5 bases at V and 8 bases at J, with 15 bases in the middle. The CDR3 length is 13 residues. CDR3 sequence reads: CASSRRGAKGYTF. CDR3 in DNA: TGTGCCAGCAGCCGGCGGGGGGCGAAGGGCTACACCTTC.

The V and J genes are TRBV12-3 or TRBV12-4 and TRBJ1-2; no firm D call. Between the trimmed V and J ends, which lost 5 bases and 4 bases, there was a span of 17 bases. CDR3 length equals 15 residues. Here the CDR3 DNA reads TGTGCCAGCAGTATCGGACCACTTGTGGGCTATGGCTACACCTTC. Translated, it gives CASSIGPLVGYGYTF.

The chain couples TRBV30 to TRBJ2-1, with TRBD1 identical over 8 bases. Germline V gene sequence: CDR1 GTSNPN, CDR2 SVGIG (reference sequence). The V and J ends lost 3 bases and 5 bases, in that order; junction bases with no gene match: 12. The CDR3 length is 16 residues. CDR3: CAWRGDQGAAHNEQFF. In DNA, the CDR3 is TGTGCCTGGAGAGGGGATCAGGGGGCGGCACACAATGAGCAGTTCTTC.

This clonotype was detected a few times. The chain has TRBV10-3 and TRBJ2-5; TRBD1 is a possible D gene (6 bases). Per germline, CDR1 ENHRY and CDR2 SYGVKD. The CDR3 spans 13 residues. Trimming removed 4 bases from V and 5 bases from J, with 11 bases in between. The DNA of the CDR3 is TGTGCCATCAGTGCGACAGGCGGGGAGACCCAGTACTTC. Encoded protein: CAISATGGETQYF.

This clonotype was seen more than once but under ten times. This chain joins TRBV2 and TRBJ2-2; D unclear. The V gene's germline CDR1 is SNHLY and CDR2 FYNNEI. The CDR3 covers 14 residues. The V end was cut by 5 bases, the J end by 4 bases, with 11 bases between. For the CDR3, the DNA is TGTGCCAGCAGTCTCCAGGACCCCACCGGGGAGCTGTTTTTT. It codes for CASSLQDPTGELFF. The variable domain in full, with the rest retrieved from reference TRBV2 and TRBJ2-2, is EPEVTQTPSHQVTQMGQEVILRCVPISNHLYFYWYRQILGQKVEFLVSFYNNEISEKSEIFDDQFSVERPDGSNFTLKIRSTKLEDSAMYFCASSLQDPTGELFFGEGSRLTVL.

CDR3 sequence reads: CAISESTHRGETQYF. CDR3 in DNA: TGTGCCATCAGTGAGTCCACCCACAGGGGAGAGACCCAGTACTTC. The rearrangement joins TRBV10-3 to TRBJ2-5, with 7 bases matching TRBD1. CDR3 length equals 15 residues. Germline V gene data show CDR1 as ENHRY and CDR2 as SYGVKD. V gave up 0 bases and J gave up 4 bases; unmatched junction bases: 5.

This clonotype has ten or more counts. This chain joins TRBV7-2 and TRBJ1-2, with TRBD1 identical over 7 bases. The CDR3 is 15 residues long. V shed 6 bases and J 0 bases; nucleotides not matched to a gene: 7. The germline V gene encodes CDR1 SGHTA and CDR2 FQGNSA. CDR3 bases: TGTGCCAGCAGACCCGGACAGGTAGCTAACTATGGCTACACCTTC. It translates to CASRPGQVANYGYTF.

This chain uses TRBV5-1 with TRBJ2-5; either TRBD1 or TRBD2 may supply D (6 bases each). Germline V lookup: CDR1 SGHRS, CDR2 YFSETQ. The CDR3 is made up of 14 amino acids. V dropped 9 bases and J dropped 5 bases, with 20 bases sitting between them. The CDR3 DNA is TGCGCCACCAAGAGGGGGGAGGTGACGGAGACCCAGTACTTC. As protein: CATKRGEVTETQYF.

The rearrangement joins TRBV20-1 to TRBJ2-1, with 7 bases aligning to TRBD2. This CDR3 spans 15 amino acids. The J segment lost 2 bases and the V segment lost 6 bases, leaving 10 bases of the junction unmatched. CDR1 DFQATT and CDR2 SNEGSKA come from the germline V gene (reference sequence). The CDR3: CSASSTSETYNEQFF. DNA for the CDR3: TGCAGTGCCTCGTCTACTAGCGAAACCTACAATGAGCAGTTCTTC.

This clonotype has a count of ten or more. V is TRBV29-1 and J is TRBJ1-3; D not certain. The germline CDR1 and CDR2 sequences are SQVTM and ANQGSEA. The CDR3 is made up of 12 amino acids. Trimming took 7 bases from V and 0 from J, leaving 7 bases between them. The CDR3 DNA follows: TGCAGCGCCCACTACTCTGGAAACACCATATATTTT. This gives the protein CSAHYSGNTIYF.

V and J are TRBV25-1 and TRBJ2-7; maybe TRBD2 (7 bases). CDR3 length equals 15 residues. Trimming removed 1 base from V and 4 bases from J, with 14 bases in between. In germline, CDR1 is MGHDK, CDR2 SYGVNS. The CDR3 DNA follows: TGTGCCAGCAGTGAATCGTGGGGGGGCCGGTACGAGCAGTACTTC. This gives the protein CASSESWGGRYEQYF.

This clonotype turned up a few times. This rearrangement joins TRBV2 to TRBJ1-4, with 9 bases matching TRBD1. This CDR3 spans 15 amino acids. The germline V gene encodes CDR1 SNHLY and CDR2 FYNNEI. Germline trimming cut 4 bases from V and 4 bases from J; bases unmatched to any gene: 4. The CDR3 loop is CASSGDRADNEKLFF. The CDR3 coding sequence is TGTGCCAGCAGTGGGGACAGGGCAGATAATGAAAAACTGTTTTTT. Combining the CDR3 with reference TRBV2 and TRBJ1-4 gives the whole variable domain EPEVTQTPSHQVTQMGQEVILRCVPISNHLYFYWYRQILGQKVEFLVSFYNNEISEKSEIFDDQFSVERPDGSNFTLKIRSTKLEDSAMYFCASSGDRADNEKLFFGSGTQLSVL.

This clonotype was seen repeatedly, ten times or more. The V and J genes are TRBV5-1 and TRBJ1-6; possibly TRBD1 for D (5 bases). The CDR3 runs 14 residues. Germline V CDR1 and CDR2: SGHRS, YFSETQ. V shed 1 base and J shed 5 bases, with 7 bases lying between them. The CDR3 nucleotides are TGCGCCAGCAGCTTGCAGGGCCATAATTCACCCCTCCACTTT. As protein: CASSLQGHNSPLHF. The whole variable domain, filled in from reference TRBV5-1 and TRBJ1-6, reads KAGVTQTPRYLIKTRGQQVTLSCSPISGHRSVSWYQQTPGQGLQFLFEYFSETQRNKGNFPGRFSGRQFSNSRSEMNVSTLELGDSALYLCASSLQGHNSPLHFGNGTRLTVT.

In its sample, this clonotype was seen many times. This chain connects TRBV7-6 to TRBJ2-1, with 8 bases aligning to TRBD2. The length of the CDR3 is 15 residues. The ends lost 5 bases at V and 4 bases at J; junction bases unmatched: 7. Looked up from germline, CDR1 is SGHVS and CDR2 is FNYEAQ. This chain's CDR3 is CASSLLAVLYNEQFF. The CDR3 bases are TGTGCCAGCAGCCTACTAGCGGTTTTATACAATGAGCAGTTCTTC. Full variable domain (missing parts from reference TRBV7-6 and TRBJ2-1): GAGVSQSPRYKVTKRGQDVALRCDPISGHVSLYWYRQALGQGPEFLTYFNYEAQQDKSGLPNDRFSAERPEGSISTLTIQRTEQRDSAMYRCASSLLAVLYNEQFFGPGTRLTVL.

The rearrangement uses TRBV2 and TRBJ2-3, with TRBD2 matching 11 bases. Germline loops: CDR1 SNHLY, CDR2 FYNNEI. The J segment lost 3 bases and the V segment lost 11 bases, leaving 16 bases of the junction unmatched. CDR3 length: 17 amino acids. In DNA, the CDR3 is TGTGCCGTGACGACTAGCGGGGCGGGCCCCCTGACAGATACGCAGTATTTT. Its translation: CAVTTSGAGPLTDTQYF.